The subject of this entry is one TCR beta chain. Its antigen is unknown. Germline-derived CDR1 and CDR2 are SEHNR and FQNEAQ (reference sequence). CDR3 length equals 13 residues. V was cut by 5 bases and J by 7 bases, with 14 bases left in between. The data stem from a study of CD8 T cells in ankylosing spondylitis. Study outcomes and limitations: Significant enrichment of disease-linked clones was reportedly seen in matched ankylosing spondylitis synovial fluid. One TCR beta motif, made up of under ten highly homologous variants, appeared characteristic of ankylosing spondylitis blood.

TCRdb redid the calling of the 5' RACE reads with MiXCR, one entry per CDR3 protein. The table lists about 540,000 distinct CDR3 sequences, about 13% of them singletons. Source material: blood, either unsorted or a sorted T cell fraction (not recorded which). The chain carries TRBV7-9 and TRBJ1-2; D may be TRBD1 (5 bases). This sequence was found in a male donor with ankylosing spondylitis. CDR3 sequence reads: CASSLGDSGGYTF. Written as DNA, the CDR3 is TGTGCCAGCAGCCTAGGGGACTCGGGTGGCTACACCTTC.